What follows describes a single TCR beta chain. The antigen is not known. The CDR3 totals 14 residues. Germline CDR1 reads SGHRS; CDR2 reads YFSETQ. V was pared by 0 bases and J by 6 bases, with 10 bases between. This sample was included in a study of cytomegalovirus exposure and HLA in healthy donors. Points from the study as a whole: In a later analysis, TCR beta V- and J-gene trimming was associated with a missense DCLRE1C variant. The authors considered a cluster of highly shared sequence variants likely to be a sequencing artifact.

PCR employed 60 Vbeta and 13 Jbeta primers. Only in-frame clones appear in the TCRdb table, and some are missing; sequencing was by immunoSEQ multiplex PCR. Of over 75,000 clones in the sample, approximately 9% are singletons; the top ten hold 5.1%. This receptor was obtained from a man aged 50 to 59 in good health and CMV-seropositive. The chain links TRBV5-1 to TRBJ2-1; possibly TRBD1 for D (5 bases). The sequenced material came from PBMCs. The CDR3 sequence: CASSLGQGSNEQFF. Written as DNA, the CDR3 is TGCGCCAGCAGCTTGGGCCAGGGCTCCAATGAGCAGTTCTTC.